The entry below gives a single TCR beta chain sequence along with its context. The specificity of this receptor is unknown. Nothing much larger sits one base from this clone, and base qualities are not available. For CDR1 and CDR2, the germline V gene lists MGHRA and YSYEKL. From the cysteine through the phenylalanine, the CDR3 covers 15 amino acids. Left in the record is the CDR3 DNA by itself, 45 bases read in frame from the first base. V is shortened by 4 bases, J by 0 bases, and the region joining them spans 12 bases. The donors were included in the validation cohort of around 120 subjects, a group kept apart from the roughly 670-subject first cohort. Receptor libraries were prepared by the immunoSEQ multiplex PCR assay. As for the authors' bioinformatics: A statistical classification framework was built to diagnose cytomegalovirus status from the catalog of TCR beta chain sequences. Here the immuneACCESS table is served through TCRdb, limited to in-frame sequences with V and J called. Missing clones are a known gap in these copies; in checked studies unresolved V genes cover under half, and the rest lacks a known reason. The D gene and trimming were derived from the DNA, and the V and J assignments and clone size from that table. In this sample the table shows about 120,000 clones, approximately 90% of which occur a single time. The ten biggest clones cover 1.9% of the sample.

This entry belongs to a study of cytomegalovirus exposure and HLA in healthy donors (dated by TCRdb to 2016 to 2017). For the study in its entirety: The 650 to 800 repertoires of the first cohort and the 110 or so validation repertoires were produced on the same platform, according to a later analysis. Besides the first cohort of 666 subjects, a separate validation cohort made up of about 120 different subjects was used. The study aimed to test whether cataloging public T cell receptors could reveal signatures of past pathogen exposure. High-throughput TCR immunosequencing, statistical association of individual TCRs with disease status, and machine learning were combined to predict cytomegalovirus infection status. Overall study results and their limits: While some public TCRs were present in many individuals, most TCR sequences turned up only very rarely across donors. A later analysis had no HLA typing for the validation cohort, so co-occurrence there was scored across all 130 or so repertoires. According to the authors, the approach could potentially be generalized to other disease states and immunological phenotypes. The study gave a list of under 200 TCR beta chains associated with cytomegalovirus. Of the cluster scores, 94% were above 0 in a later analysis, which found that TCRs clustered in the first cohort also tended to co-occur in the 110 or so validation repertoires. The classifier was reported to diagnose cytomegalovirus status with high specificity and sensitivity in both the original and validation cohorts. A few of the identified cytomegalovirus-associated TCR beta chains were confirmed in vitro to be specific for cytomegalovirus antigens.

The sequenced sample consisted of PBMCs. The chain couples TRBV4-1 to TRBJ1-2; the D gene is unclear. The sequence was obtained from a woman aged 18-29 years in good health and CMV-seronegative. The sequence in DNA is TGCGCCAGCAGCCCCCACAGTTCATCTAACTATGGCTACACCTTC. The encoded protein is CASSPHSSSNYGYTF.